This T cell receptor (beta chain) was sequenced for a study of blood T cells in healthy people across ages. Sample-barcoded 5' priming and a J-beta primer mix drove a second PCR of roughly 6 to 12 cycles. A single record per CDR3 protein comes from TCRdb applying MiXCR to the 5' RACE reads. The data contain roughly 1.5 million distinct CDR3 sequences, approximately 43% of them singletons. The V and J ends lost 3 bases and 2 bases respectively, with 14 bases between them. In germline, CDR1 is DFQATT, CDR2 SNEGSKA (reference sequence). The CDR3 spans 15 residues. The TCR sequence derives from a woman between 18 and 29 years old in good health. The genes are TRBV20-1 and TRBJ1-5; possibly TRBD1 for D (6 bases). Material: blood. For the CDR3, the DNA is TGCAGTGCTAGTCTCACAGGGAGTGGCAATCAGCCCCAGCATTTT. This codes for CSASLTGSGNQPQHF.